The 30 T cell receptor beta chains listed next were all sequenced from one sample in a study of early T cells in non-severe SARS-CoV-2 infection. TCRdb re-derived calls from the 5' RACE reads in MiXCR, one entry per CDR3 protein. The sample has 25,000 to 30,000 distinct CDR3 sequences, about 5% seen once. Sequencing used whole blood. The receptors here all came from an adult who was a healthcare worker with PCR-confirmed SARS-CoV-2 infection or an uninfected control (not recorded which).

At least ten counts were recorded for this clonotype. The rearrangement joins TRBV5-1 to TRBJ2-5; 8 bases fit TRBD1. Germline V lookup: CDR1 SGHRS, CDR2 YFSETQ. The CDR3 length is 15 residues. V dropped 4 bases and J dropped 5; count of bases not matched to a gene: 10. CDR3 in amino acids: CASSLIPGQVETQYF. CDR3 DNA: TGCGCCAGCAGCCTGATCCCGGGACAGGTTGAGACCCAGTACTTC.

The V gene is TRBV18, the J gene TRBJ1-1; D is perhaps TRBD1 (6 bases). This CDR3 contains 14 residues. Trimming removed 3 bases at V and 3 bases at J, with 11 bases between. In germline, CDR1 is KGHSH, CDR2 LQKENI. The CDR3 sequence is CASSPWGPDTEAFF. CDR3 nucleotide sequence: TGTGCCAGCTCACCTTGGGGGCCTGACACTGAAGCTTTCTTT.

To note about this clonotype: A much larger clone is a single base away; this may be a read error. The chain recombines TRBV7-2 with TRBJ1-4; TRBD1 matches at 7 bases. The CDR3 is made up of 15 amino acids. CDR1 is SGHTA and CDR2 is FQGNSA in the germline V gene. The CDR3 DNA sequence: TGTGCCAGCAGCCCCGGACAGGCTGTAAATGAAATACTGTTTTTT. Its protein product is CASSPGQAVNEILFF.

This rearrangement joins TRBV18 to TRBJ1-5; D gene ambiguous. V was cut by 4 bases and J by 0 bases, with 10 bases left in between. CDR1 KGHSH and CDR2 LQKENI come from the germline V gene. The CDR3 is 15 amino acids. This CDR3 is CASSLGLASNQPQHF. The CDR3, as DNA: TGTGCCAGCTCACTGGGGTTGGCTAGCAATCAGCCCCAGCATTTT.

This clonotype was found many times. The genes are TRBV7-9 and TRBJ1-4; D is uncertain. V gave up 5 bases and J gave up 4 bases, with 17 bases separating them. This CDR3 is 16 amino acids long. Germline V gene sequence: CDR1 SEHNR, CDR2 FQNEAQ (reference sequence). In DNA, the CDR3 is TGTGCCAGCAGCCGGCGCCCGGTGTTTGATAATGAAAAACTGTTTTTT. Protein sequence: CASSRRPVFDNEKLFF.

The V call is TRBV4-3, the J call TRBJ2-2; TRBD1 matches at 7 bases. In germline, CDR1 is LGHNA, CDR2 YSLEER. V shed 1 base, J shed 6 bases, and the junction held 5 bases outside the gene matches. The CDR3 has 15 amino acids. CDR3 sequence reads: CASSQGPTGSGELFF. The CDR3 coding sequence is TGCGCCAGCAGCCAAGGCCCGACAGGGTCCGGGGAGCTGTTTTTT.

This clonotype was counted many times. V usage is TRBV2 and J usage is TRBJ1-4, with unresolved D. Germline loops: CDR1 SNHLY, CDR2 FYNNEI. Trimming removed 8 bases from V and 0 bases from J, with 7 bases in between. This CDR3 spans 13 amino acids. The CDR3 here is CASVKPTNEKLFF. CDR3 bases: TGTGCCAGCGTGAAACCAACTAATGAAAAACTGTTTTTT.

This clonotype is judged medium-sized. V and J are TRBV29-1 and TRBJ1-1; TRBD1 aligns across 10 bases. CDR1 is SQVTM, CDR2 ANQGSEA, per germline. Losses at the gene ends were 6 bases for V and 2 bases for J; bases not matched to a gene: 3. This CDR3 has 13 amino acids. CDR3: CSVTGGINTEAFF. Written as DNA, the CDR3 is TGCAGCGTGACAGGGGGCATCAACACTGAAGCTTTCTTT.

In regard to this clonotype: A much more abundant neighbour one base away suggests this may be a read error. The rearrangement links TRBV11-2 to TRBJ2-3, with TRBD2 matching over 9 bases. CDR1 SGHAT and CDR2 FQNNGV come from the germline V gene. This CDR3 region has 16 residues. CDR3 sequence (DNA): TGTGCCAACAGCTTAGGGACTAGCACACGCACAGATACGCAGTATTTT. Its protein is CANSLGTSTRTDTQYF.

This clonotype was seen repeatedly, ten times or more. The rearrangement uses TRBV5-4 and TRBJ2-3; D remains ambiguous. The germline gives CDR1 SGHNT, CDR2 YYREEE (reference sequence). V lost 4 bases to trimming and J lost 1 base, with 16 bases between them. The CDR3 contains 16 residues. The CDR3 nucleotides read TGTGCCAGCAGCCGGGCCCCCGGCCTAGGCACAGATACGCAGTATTTT. Translating gives CASSRAPGLGTDTQYF.

This clonotype was picked up many times. This chain connects TRBV11-2 to TRBJ1-4; the D is unclear. Trimming removed 5 bases from V and 8 bases from J, with 18 bases in between. This CDR3 contains 15 residues. CDR1 and CDR2 from the germline V gene are SGHAT and FQNNGV. CDR3 in amino acids: CASSARHGVGEKLFF. The CDR3, as DNA: TGTGCCAGCAGCGCCAGACACGGGGTGGGGGAAAAACTGTTTTTT.

A few counts support this clonotype. The chain is built from TRBV10-2 and TRBJ1-5; possible D gene TRBD1, 5 bases. CDR3 length: 13 amino acids. The germline V and J ends were trimmed by 3 bases and 4 bases, with 7 bases remaining between them. Germline values: CDR1 WSHSY, CDR2 SAAADI. The CDR3 DNA reads as TGCGCCAGCAGTGATGGGGGGAATCAGCCCCAGCATTTT. Its protein product is CASSDGGNQPQHF.

This clonotype was counted many times. V is TRBV6-1 and J is TRBJ2-6; possibly TRBD1 for D (5 bases). CDR1 MNHNS and CDR2 SASEGT come from the germline V gene. Trimming took 5 bases from V and 0 from J, leaving 11 bases between them. The CDR3 contains 16 residues. The CDR3 here is CASSPGFASGANVLTF. The CDR3 bases are TGTGCCAGCAGTCCAGGGTTTGCCTCTGGGGCCAACGTCCTGACTTTC.

In this sample, this clonotype turned up many times. Sequence at one end of the junction differs from germline and may be a read error. The chain links TRBV4-1 to TRBJ1-4, with no clear D. This CDR3 has 19 amino acids. Germline V lookup: CDR1 MGHRA, CDR2 YSYEKL. The CDR3: CASSQARSGAFGPNEKLFF. CDR3 nucleotides: TGCGCCAGCAGCCAGGCTAGGTCCGGCGCGTTTGGGCCTAACGAAAAACTGTTTTTT.

The chain is built from TRBV7-6 and TRBJ2-1, with TRBD2 matching 15 bases. Germline CDR1 and CDR2: SGHVS and FNYEAQ. The trim removed 1 base at V and 7 bases at J, leaving 2 bases unmatched. CDR3 length: 16 amino acids. This chain's CDR3 is CASSLEGLAGGNEQFF. CDR3 in DNA: TGTGCCAGCAGCTTAGAGGGACTAGCGGGAGGTAATGAGCAGTTCTTC.

This clonotype was counted ten times or more. This rearrangement joins TRBV30 to TRBJ1-5, with 9 bases identical to TRBD1. The CDR3 runs 15 residues. J was trimmed by 6 bases and V by 1 base; bases with no gene match: 7. The germline V gene encodes CDR1 GTSNPN and CDR2 SVGIG (reference sequence). CDR3 bases: TGTGCCTGGAGTGAAGGACAGGGGTTGGGTCAGCCCCAGCATTTT. It is translated as CAWSEGQGLGQPQHF.

This clonotype has a count of ten or more. V is TRBV5-1 and J is TRBJ1-2; 7 bases align to TRBD1. This CDR3 contains 14 residues. CDR1 and CDR2 (germline): SGHRS, YFSETQ. V lost 0 bases, J lost 2 bases, and 1 base stayed unmatched. The DNA for the CDR3 is TGCGCCAGCAGCTTGGAGGACAGGAACTATGGCTACACCTTC. Protein sequence: CASSLEDRNYGYTF.

This clonotype was picked up many times. The gene calls are TRBV2 and TRBJ1-1; a possible D gene is TRBD1 (5 bases). Germline CDR1 SNHLY, CDR2 FYNNEI. CDR3 size: 13 residues. V was cut by 5 bases and J by 1 base, with 8 bases left in between. The CDR3 DNA follows: TGTGCCAGCAGTTCCAGGGCGAACACTGAAGCTTTCTTT. This encodes CASSSRANTEAFF. The full variable domain, completed using reference TRBV2 and TRBJ1-1, is EPEVTQTPSHQVTQMGQEVILRCVPISNHLYFYWYRQILGQKVEFLVSFYNNEISEKSEIFDDQFSVERPDGSNFTLKIRSTKLEDSAMYFCASSSRANTEAFFGQGTRLTVV.

This clonotype was observed a few times. The rearrangement joins TRBV10-3 to TRBJ2-1, with a weak D call TRBD1 (6 bases). The V gene's germline CDR1 is ENHRY and CDR2 SYGVKD. This CDR3 contains 12 residues. Trimming cost V 4 bases and J 9 bases, with 10 bases left between them. The CDR3 DNA reads TGTGCCATCAGTGCTTTGGGGGCTGAGCAGTTCTTC. Residues: CAISALGAEQFF.

CDR3 in DNA: TGTGCCAGCAGCCCGAGGCCTAGCGGGAGTTCCTACAATGAGCAGTTCTTC. Residues: CASSPRPSGSSYNEQFF. The rearrangement uses TRBV7-6 and TRBJ2-1, with 10 bases that match TRBD2. The CDR3 totals 17 residues. The V and J ends lost 5 bases and 1 base, in that order; junction bases with no gene match: 8. Germline loops: CDR1 SGHVS, CDR2 FNYEAQ. The full variable domain, rest sourced from reference TRBV7-6 and TRBJ2-1, is GAGVSQSPRYKVTKRGQDVALRCDPISGHVSLYWYRQALGQGPEFLTYFNYEAQQDKSGLPNDRFSAERPEGSISTLTIQRTEQRDSAMYRCASSPRPSGSSYNEQFFGPGTRLTVL.

This clonotype has a count of ten or more. The CDR3 loop reads CASSRSGSGNTIYF. For the CDR3, the DNA is TGTGCCAGCAGCCGATCGGGTTCTGGAAACACCATATATTTT. This chain uses TRBV14 with TRBJ1-3; D gene ambiguous. The CDR3 length is 14 residues. Trimming pared 4 bases from V and 1 base from J, leaving 8 bases between. Germline CDR1 reads SGHDN; CDR2 reads FVKESK.

This clonotype is judged medium-sized. CDR3 sequence: CASSRRTSAGYEQFF. DNA for the CDR3: TGTGCCAGCAGCCGGAGGACTAGCGCAGGGTATGAGCAGTTCTTC. The genes are TRBV7-2 and TRBJ2-1, with TRBD2 matching 9 bases. The V gene end was trimmed by 5 bases and the J gene end by 8 bases; junction bases not matched to a gene: 10. The CDR3 has 15 residues. The germline gives CDR1 SGHTA, CDR2 FQGNSA.

V gene TRBV12-3 or TRBV12-4 combines with J gene TRBJ2-7, with TRBD1 matching 10 bases. This CDR3 has 14 residues. V shed 6 bases and J 6 bases; nucleotides not matched to a gene: 8. CDR3 residues: CASRRVGQGREQYF. The CDR3 DNA is TGTGCCAGCAGACGGGTGGGACAGGGGCGCGAGCAGTACTTC.

There are a few counts of this clonotype. The chain uses TRBV28 and TRBJ2-7; weak D call: TRBD2 (6 bases). CDR1 MDHEN and CDR2 SYDVKM come from the germline V gene. V shed 2 bases and J shed 2 bases, with 13 bases lying between them. This CDR3 spans 15 amino acids. The CDR3 DNA follows: TGTGCCAGCAGTTTAGGCGGGACGGGAGCCTACGAGCAGTACTTC. Its translation: CASSLGGTGAYEQYF. Full variable domain (remainder filled in from reference TRBV28 and TRBJ2-7): DVKVTQSSRYLVKRTGEKVFLECVQDMDHENMFWYRQDPGLGLRLIYFSYDVKMKEKGDIPEGYSVSREKKERFSLILESASTNQTSMYLCASSLGGTGAYEQYFGPGTRLTVT.

This clonotype is medium-sized (0.01 to 0.1%) within its sample. The chain recombines TRBV28 with TRBJ1-1; no clear D. This CDR3 has 12 amino acids. Trimming took off 5 bases at V and 6 bases at J, with 10 bases between the two ends. The germline gives CDR1 MDHEN, CDR2 SYDVKM. The CDR3 nucleotides are TGTGCCAGCAGTCTGGGTAGGGCTGAAGCTTTCTTT. Translated, it gives CASSLGRAEAFF.

With regard to this clonotype: A much larger clone lies a single base off, so this may be a read error. This chain joins TRBV10-2 and TRBJ2-1; TRBD2 matches at 9 bases. Germline V gives CDR1 WSHSY, CDR2 SAAADI. The CDR3 has 14 residues. Trimming at V came to 4 bases and at J to 7 bases, leaving 5 bases not matched to a gene. As DNA, the CDR3 is TGCGCCAGCAGTGGAGCGGGGGGACAGAATGAGCAGTTCTTC. It yields the protein CASSGAGGQNEQFF.

At least ten counts were recorded for this clonotype. The chain couples TRBV11-2 to TRBJ2-2, with 10 bases aligning to TRBD2. This CDR3 region has 18 residues. Germline CDR1 SGHAT, CDR2 FQNNGV. The junction had 12 bases not matched to a gene; V was cut back by 3 bases and J by 5 bases. The CDR3 nucleotides read TGTGCCAGCAGCTTTAAGCTAGCGGGAGTCGGGGGGACCGGGGAGCTGTTTTTT. As protein: CASSFKLAGVGGTGELFF. The variable domain in full, with the rest retrieved from reference TRBV11-2 and TRBJ2-2, is EAGVAQSPRYKIIEKRQSVAFWCNPISGHATLYWYQQILGQGPKLLIQFQNNGVVDDSQLPKDRFSAERLKGVDSTLKIQPAKLEDSAVYLCASSFKLAGVGGTGELFFGEGSRLTVL.

This clonotype appeared many times. The chain combines TRBV5-1 with TRBJ2-1, with D unresolved. The length of the CDR3 is 12 residues. Deletions cut 5 bases from V and 6 bases from J, with 9 bases between. The germline CDR1 and CDR2 sequences are SGHRS and YFSETQ. CDR3 sequence: CASSTQTNEQFF. CDR3 bases: TGCGCCAGCAGTACCCAAACCAATGAGCAGTTCTTC.

This clonotype was counted between two and nine times. V and J are TRBV12-3 or TRBV12-4 and TRBJ2-1, with D maybe TRBD2 (6 bases). Trimming removed 6 bases from V and 6 bases from J, with 9 bases in between. This CDR3 has 12 amino acids. CDR3: CASSRDSNEQFF. CDR3 DNA sequence: TGTGCCAGCAGCCGGGACTCCAATGAGCAGTTCTTC.

The sample holds many counts of this clonotype. V is TRBV20-1 and J is TRBJ2-5; 7 bases are a match to TRBD1. This CDR3 contains 11 residues. J gave up 5 bases and V 4 bases, and 1 base lay outside the gene matches. CDR1 and CDR2 (germline): DFQATT, SNEGSKA (reference sequence). The CDR3 reads CSANRGETQYF. The CDR3 DNA reads TGCAGTGCTAACAGGGGTGAGACCCAGTACTTC.